Listed below are T cell receptor beta chains from one sample, sequenced in a study of identifying expanded T cells in peripheral blood. Profiling relied on immunoSEQ multiplex PCR, and the TCRdb table lists in-frame clones only, not all of them. Of approximately 90,000 clones listed, approximately 83% were seen once; the top ten hold 5.6%. The specimen was blood. These receptors all come from a person aged 18 to 75 in good health. Both conserved end residues are part of each CDR3. D genes are given only for firm matches. Only part of the rows carry a size: once, few, many, or a class if the clone is expanded.

j_gene	d_gene	abundance	v_gene	CDR3nt	CDR3aa
TRBJ2-5	TRBD1	NA	TRBV7-7	TGTGCCAGCAGCTTGGGGACAGGGTATGGAGAGACCCAGTACTTC	CASSLGTGYGETQYF
TRBJ1-2	NA	NA	TRBV6-6	TGTGCCAGCTCTTTCCAAGGAGTTCCTCCTAACTATGGCTACACCTTC	CASSFQGVPPNYGYTF
TRBJ2-3	NA	NA	TRBV18	TGTGCCAGCTCACGGATTTCAGGGTACACAGATACGCAGTATTTT	CASSRISGYTDTQYF
TRBJ1-1	NA	NA	TRBV7-9	TGTGCCAGCAGCCCGGGGTACACTGAAGCTTTCTTT	CASSPGYTEAFF
TRBJ1-5	NA	NA	TRBV7-8	TGTGCCAGCAGCTTGCGGGGCTCTCTAAATCAGCCCCAGCATTTT	CASSLRGSLNQPQHF
TRBJ1-2	NA	NA	TRBV7-2	TGTGCCAGCAGCTTAGGGATCAGAGGCTACACCTTC	CASSLGIRGYTF
TRBJ2-7	NA	once	TRBV27	TGTGCCAGCAGTTTAGAGTGGGGTCCTAATTACGAGCAGTACTTC	CASSLEWGPNYEQYF
TRBJ1-2	NA	NA	TRBV5-4	TGTGCCAGCAGCTTGGCAGTTGCTTATGGCTACACCTTC	CASSLAVAYGYTF
TRBJ2-7	NA	NA	TRBV6-5	TGTGCCAGCAGTTACACGGGTGCGAGGAACGAGCAGTACTTC	CASSYTGARNEQYF
TRBJ2-7	NA	NA	TRBV6-4	TGTGCCAGCAGTGATAGGCGGCCCTACGAGCAGTACTTC	CASSDRRPYEQYF
TRBJ1-1	NA	many	TRBV5-6	TGTGCCAGCAGCGTAGACAGTGAAGCTTTCTTT	CASSVDSEAFF
TRBJ1-2	TRBD1	few	TRBV18	TGTGCCAGCTCACAGACAGGGCGAGGGAATGGCTACACCTTC	CASSQTGRGNGYTF
TRBJ1-1	TRBD1	NA	TRBV7-7	TGTGCCAGCAGCAAGGGGGCGGGCACTGAAGCTTTCTTT	CASSKGAGTEAFF
TRBJ2-7	TRBD1	NA	TRBV7-9	TGTGCCAGCACCCCGGACAGGGTTGCCTACGAGCAGTACTTC	CASTPDRVAYEQYF
TRBJ2-7	NA	NA	TRBV7-2	TGTGCCAGCAGCTCCACCGGGGCACTTCCCTACGAGCAGTACTTC	CASSSTGALPYEQYF
TRBJ1-3	NA	NA	TRBV5-1	TGCGCCAGCAGCTCTGGGACCACACGGGGGGGAAACACCATATATTTT	CASSSGTTRGGNTIYF
TRBJ2-3	NA	NA	TRBV9	TGTGCCAGCAGCGTGGGGGGCGCAGATACGCAGTATTTT	CASSVGGADTQYF
TRBJ1-1	NA	NA	TRBV18	TGTGCCAGCTCACCGCCTGGCGGCAGGGAAGGTACTGAAGCTTTCTTT	CASSPPGGREGTEAFF
TRBJ1-5	NA	few	TRBV7-9	TGTGCCAGCAGCTTAGGCAATCAGCCCCAGCATTTT	CASSLGNQPQHF
TRBJ1-6	NA	few	TRBV2	TGTGCCAGCGCCCAGGACATAAATTCACCCCTCCACTTT	CASAQDINSPLHF
TRBJ2-6	NA	NA	TRBV5-4	TGTGCCAGCAGCTTGGGAGGGACTGGGGCCAACGTCCTGACTTTC	CASSLGGTGANVLTF
TRBJ1-2	TRBD1	NA	TRBV30	TGTGCCTGGAGTGCCCGACAGGGGGCGTATGGCTACACCTTC	CAWSARQGAYGYTF
TRBJ2-5	NA	NA	TRBV29-1	TGCAGCGCCTTAACCGCCTCAGGGTTCGAGACCCAGTACTTC	CSALTASGFETQYF
TRBJ1-1	NA	NA	TRBV18	TGTGCCAGCTCCCTTAAGATGAACACTGAAGCTTTCTTT	CASSLKMNTEAFF
TRBJ1-4	NA	NA	TRBV11-3	TGTGCCAGCAGCCCGTCAGTCCCTTCAACTAATGAAAAACTGTTTTTT	CASSPSVPSTNEKLFF
TRBJ2-3	TRBD1	NA	TRBV19	TGTGCCAGTACCTCGGACAGGACCCCTGGGGATACGCAGTATTTT	CASTSDRTPGDTQYF
TRBJ1-4	TRBD1	NA	TRBV2	TGTGCCAGCAGGGACAGGGGGTCGAATGAAAAACTGTTTTTT	CASRDRGSNEKLFF
TRBJ2-3	TRBD1	NA	TRBV11-3	TGTGCCAGCAGCTTAGGGGGACAGGGGATTCCGTCGCAGTATTTT	CASSLGGQGIPSQYF
TRBJ2-3	TRBD1	once	TRBV19	TGTGCCAGTAGTCGGACAGGGAGTAAGACAGATACGCAGTATTTT	CASSRTGSKTDTQYF
TRBJ2-7	NA	NA	TRBV11-2	TGTGCCAGCAGCCCCGGGACGGGCCGGTACGAGCAGTACTTC	CASSPGTGRYEQYF
TRBJ2-3	TRBD1	NA	TRBV10-3	TGTGCCGCCTCAGGGGGCCTCAGCACAGATACGCAGTATTTT	CAASGGLSTDTQYF
TRBJ2-2	NA	NA	TRBV27	TGTGCCAGCAGTTCCCAGACAAAAACCGGGGAGCTGTTTTTT	CASSSQTKTGELFF
TRBJ2-3	TRBD1	NA	TRBV7-2	TGTGCCAGCAGGACAGGGACAGATACGCAGTATTTT	CASRTGTDTQYF
TRBJ2-1	NA	NA	TRBV18	TGTGCCAGCTCACACACCGGGGCCATCAATGAGCAGTTCTTC	CASSHTGAINEQFF
TRBJ1-2	NA	NA	TRBV6-1	TGTGCCAGCAGTGGTGTCCTCGGTGGCTACACCTTC	CASSGVLGGYTF
TRBJ2-7	NA	NA	TRBV18	TGTGCCAGCTCACCGGGGCCCAGGTCCACCTACGAGCAGTACTTC	CASSPGPRSTYEQYF
TRBJ2-3	TRBD2	NA	TRBV19	TGTGCCAGTAGGGGACTAGCGGGGCGAAAAGCAGATACGCAGTATTTT	CASRGLAGRKADTQYF
TRBJ2-3	NA	once	TRBV18	TGTGCCAGCTCACCATTGGGGGGCACAGATACGCAGTATTTT	CASSPLGGTDTQYF
TRBJ2-5	NA	NA	TRBV29-1	TGCAGCGTTGCCCCCGCCGGGCGGGAGACCCAGTACTTC	CSVAPAGRETQYF
TRBJ2-6	NA	NA	TRBV2	TGTGCCAGCAGTGCACGGCTCTCTGGGGCCAACGTCCTGACTTTC	CASSARLSGANVLTF
TRBJ1-2	NA	few	TRBV7-9	TGTGCCAGCAGCTTAGTATCTCGGTCTGGTAACTATGGCTACACCTTC	CASSLVSRSGNYGYTF
TRBJ1-5	NA	once	TRBV27	TGTGCCAGCAGTCTCACTCGGGTAAATCAGCCCCAGCATTTT	CASSLTRVNQPQHF
TRBJ2-5	NA	NA	TRBV7-5	TGTGCCCTGACTAGTTGGAAAGAGACCCAGTACTTC	CALTSWKETQYF
TRBJ1-2	TRBD1	NA	TRBV6-6	TGTGCCAGCAGGGAGACAGGGCCCCACTATGGCTACACCTTC	CASRETGPHYGYTF